These 17 T cell receptor beta chains originate from one sample sequenced in a study of T cell responses to AZD1222 COVID-19 vaccine. The protocol was immunoSEQ multiplex PCR, while the TCRdb copy is restricted to in-frame clones and leaves out a portion. Of 150,000 to 200,000 clones in the sample, around 89% are singletons; the top ten hold about 6.1%. Sample: peripheral blood, taken on day 0 of AZD1222 vaccination. All receptors derive from an adult in good health.

CDR3 region: CASSLEELYNSPLHF. CDR3 DNA: TGTGCCAGCAGTTTAGAGGAACTCTATAATTCACCCCTCCACTTT. The chain employs TRBV28 and TRBJ1-6; D is ambiguous. Germline assignment: CDR1 MDHEN and CDR2 SYDVKM. Deletions cut 2 bases from V and 3 bases from J, with 8 bases between. This CDR3 has 15 amino acids.

The chain uses TRBV5-1 and TRBJ2-3; 9 nucleotides match TRBD1. Per germline, CDR1 SGHRS and CDR2 YFSETQ. This CDR3 contains 14 residues. The junction had 2 bases not matched to a gene; V was cut back by 2 bases and J by 4 bases. The CDR3 DNA sequence: TGCGCCAGCAGCTTAAGACAGGGGGCAGATACGCAGTATTTT. Translated: CASSLRQGADTQYF.

This clone was observed a single time. The chain links TRBV30 to TRBJ1-5; maybe TRBD1 (6 bases). The CDR3 has 13 residues. V was pared by 0 bases and J by 6 bases, with 9 bases between. Germline CDR1 GTSNPN, CDR2 SVGIG (reference sequence). CDR3 sequence: CAWSVGGPQPQHF. As DNA, the CDR3 is TGTGCCTGGAGTGTAGGGGGGCCTCAGCCCCAGCATTTT.

This rearrangement joins TRBV11-1 to TRBJ2-5; D is perhaps TRBD1 (7 bases). The ends were cut back, 5 bases at V and 5 bases at J, with 18 bases in the middle. The germline gives CDR1 SGHAT, CDR2 FQDESV (reference sequence). This CDR3 is 15 amino acids long. CDR3 sequence (DNA): TGTGCCAGCAGCCGCACTGAGGGGGCGGGGGAGACCCAGTACTTC. It is translated as CASSRTEGAGETQYF.

This chain uses TRBV6-5 with TRBJ2-2; possible D gene TRBD2, 5 bases. V shed 4 bases and J shed 1 base, with 13 bases lying between them. The germline gives CDR1 MNHEY, CDR2 SVGAGI. This CDR3 has 16 amino acids. DNA of the CDR3: TGTGCCAGCAGTTCCCGGCCCGGGGAGAACACCGGGGAGCTGTTTTTT. Its protein is CASSSRPGENTGELFF.

V and J are TRBV15 and TRBJ2-5; no firm D call. The CDR3 has 13 residues. Trimming removed 0 bases at V and 4 bases at J, with 6 bases between. Germline loops: CDR1 LNHNV, CDR2 YYDKDF (reference sequence). In DNA, the CDR3 is TGTGCCACCAGCAGAGAAGCCACAGAGACCCAGTACTTC. Amino acid sequence: CATSREATETQYF.

J is TRBJ2-5 and V is TRBV9, with 8 nucleotides matching TRBD1. After removal of 0 bases from V and 7 bases from J, the junction contained 8 bases not matched to a gene. The CDR3 consists of 15 residues. The V gene's germline CDR1 is SGDLS and CDR2 YYNGEE. CDR3 DNA: TGTGCCAGCAGCGTAGGACCAGGGACAGGAGGGACCCAGTACTTC. Translated, it gives CASSVGPGTGGTQYF. The variable domain in full, completed from reference TRBV9 and TRBJ2-5, reads DSGVTQTPKHLITATGQRVTLRCSPRSGDLSVYWYQQSLDQGLQFLIQYYNGEERAKGNILERFSAQQFPDLHSELNLSSLELGDSALYFCASSVGPGTGGTQYFGPGTRLLVL.

This clone was observed once. The rearrangement joins TRBV6-2 or TRBV6-3 to TRBJ1-1; D remains ambiguous. Trimming removed 6 bases at V and 2 bases at J, with 10 bases between. CDR1 and CDR2 (germline): MNHEY, SVGEGT. The CDR3 consists of 13 residues. CDR3 sequence reads: CASSRDRNTEAFF. In DNA form, the CDR3 reads TGTGCCAGCAGCCGGGATCGAAACACTGAAGCTTTCTTT.

About this clone: The junction shows a germline mismatch at one end, possibly a read error. The chain has TRBV7-9 and TRBJ1-2; no definite D call. The germline gives CDR1 SEHNR, CDR2 FQNEAQ (reference sequence). There are 14 residues in the CDR3. The CDR3 loop is CANSLALQTYGYTF. In DNA form, the CDR3 reads TGTGCCAACAGCTTAGCGCTCCAAACCTATGGCTACACCTTC.

This sequence joins TRBV5-1 and TRBJ1-6, with 8 nucleotides matching TRBD1. The germline CDR1 and CDR2 sequences are SGHRS and YFSETQ. Losses at the gene ends were 1 base for V and 9 bases for J; bases not matched to a gene: 9. The CDR3 runs to 16 residues. This chain's CDR3 is CASSLHPDRGASPLHF. The DNA of the CDR3 is TGCGCCAGCAGCTTGCACCCAGACAGGGGAGCTTCACCCCTCCACTTT.

The rearrangement uses TRBV12-3 or TRBV12-4 and TRBJ1-2; D not resolved. The CDR3 consists of 13 residues. Trimming removed 4 bases at V and 8 bases at J, with 14 bases between. CDR3 DNA: TGTGCCAGCAGTTCCCGGACCCATGGGGGCTACACCTTC. Amino acids: CASSSRTHGGYTF.

V usage is TRBV27 and J usage is TRBJ2-2, with D uncertain. Trimming removed 3 bases from V and 5 bases from J, with 13 bases in between. CDR3 length: 15 amino acids. CDR1 and CDR2 (germline): MNHEY, SMNVEV (reference sequence). CDR3 region: CASSLWAVGTGELFF. The CDR3 nucleotides are TGTGCCAGCAGTTTGTGGGCGGTGGGGACCGGGGAGCTGTTTTTT.

In DNA, the CDR3 is TGTGCCAGCAGTTACGGGACAGCCTTTGGCTACACCTTC. This gives the protein CASSYGTAFGYTF. The chain is built from TRBV6-5 and TRBJ1-2, with 7 bases identical to TRBD1. This CDR3 is 13 amino acids long. V trimming: 2 bases; J trimming: 7 bases; junction bases outside the gene matches: 4. CDR1 MNHEY and CDR2 SVGAGI come from the germline V gene.

CDR3 nucleotide sequence: TGTGCCAGCAGGTGGGCTTCTGGAAACACCATATATTTT. Amino acid sequence: CASRWASGNTIYF. J is TRBJ1-3 and V is TRBV28, with no clear D. The V gene lost 6 bases and the J gene lost 1 base, with 7 bases spanning the gap. This CDR3 has 13 residues. CDR1 and CDR2 from the germline V gene are MDHEN and SYDVKM.

The rearrangement joins TRBV10-3 to TRBJ2-2; 12 bases fit TRBD2. Trimming at V came to 7 bases and at J to 5 bases, leaving 2 bases not matched to a gene. CDR1 and CDR2 from the germline V gene are ENHRY and SYGVKD. The CDR3 loop spans 14 amino acids. In DNA form, the CDR3 reads TGTGCCATCACTAGCGGGAGGGGAACCGGGGAGCTGTTTTTT. This sequence encodes CAITSGRGTGELFF.

The CDR3 protein is CASGQGTNTEAFF. CDR3 nucleotides: TGTGCCAGCGGACAGGGAACGAACACTGAAGCTTTCTTT. The chain employs TRBV19 and TRBJ1-1; 8 bases map to TRBD1. Germline trimming cut 9 bases from V and 1 base from J; bases unmatched to any gene: 4. CDR1 LNHDA and CDR2 SQIVND come from the germline V gene (reference sequence). This CDR3 contains 13 residues.

This sequence joins TRBV5-4 and TRBJ2-7; 9 nucleotides align to TRBD2. This CDR3 has 15 amino acids. Trimming at V came to 2 bases and at J to 6 bases, leaving 9 bases not matched to a gene. CDR1 SGHNT and CDR2 YYREEE come from the germline V gene (reference sequence). CDR3 in DNA: TGTGCCAGCAGCTTCGCCGGGACTAGCATGGGCGAGCAGTACTTC. It specifies CASSFAGTSMGEQYF.